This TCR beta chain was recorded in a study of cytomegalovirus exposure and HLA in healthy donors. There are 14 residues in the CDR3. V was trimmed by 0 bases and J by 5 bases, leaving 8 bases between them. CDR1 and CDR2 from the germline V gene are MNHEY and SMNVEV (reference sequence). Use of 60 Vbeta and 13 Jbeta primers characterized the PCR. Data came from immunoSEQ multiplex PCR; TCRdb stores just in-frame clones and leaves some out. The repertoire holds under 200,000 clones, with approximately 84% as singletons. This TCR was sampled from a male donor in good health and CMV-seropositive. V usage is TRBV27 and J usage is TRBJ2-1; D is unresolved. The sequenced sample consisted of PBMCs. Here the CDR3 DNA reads TGTGCCAGCAGTTTATCACTGGTCAACAATGAGCAGTTCTTC. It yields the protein CASSLSLVNNEQFF.